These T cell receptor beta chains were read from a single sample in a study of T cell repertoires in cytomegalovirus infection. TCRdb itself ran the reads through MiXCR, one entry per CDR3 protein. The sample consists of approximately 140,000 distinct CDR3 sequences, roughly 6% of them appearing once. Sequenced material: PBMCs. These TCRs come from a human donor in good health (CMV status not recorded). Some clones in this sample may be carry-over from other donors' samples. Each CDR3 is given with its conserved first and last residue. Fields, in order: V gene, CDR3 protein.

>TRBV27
CASSFGTVKSPLHF
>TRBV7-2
CASSPRLAANEQFF
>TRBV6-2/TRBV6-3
CASSPILRGAADTQYF
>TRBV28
CASKGGENEKLFF
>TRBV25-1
CASSELGWDTQYF
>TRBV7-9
CASSRMTGTTEAFF
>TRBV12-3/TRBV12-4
CASSLLETQYF
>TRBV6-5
CASSKRGGVRYNSPLHF
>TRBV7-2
CASSSNQETQYF
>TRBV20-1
CSARVSAETQYF
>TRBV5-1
CASRPPGQGRNSPLHF
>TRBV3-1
CASSQNLGLAGGKQYF
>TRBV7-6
CASSSRGGTTDTQYF
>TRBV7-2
CASSSMSDIGSEQYF
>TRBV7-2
CASSRLVAPGSAFF
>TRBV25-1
CASSEYRGSGELFF
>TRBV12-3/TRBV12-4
CASRGDPYEQYF
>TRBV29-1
CSVGETGSDTQYF
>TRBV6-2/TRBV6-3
CAREDNEQFF
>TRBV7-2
CASSLNWDSHWGYTF
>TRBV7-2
CASSSHLGVNEQFF
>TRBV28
CASSRGSIEAFF
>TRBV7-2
CASSSGRVGSGQPQHF
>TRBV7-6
CASSPSIRYEQYF
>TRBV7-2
CASSQRWDRGRDTQYF
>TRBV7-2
CASSFDRGFNEKLFF
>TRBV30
CAWISGYGRNYEQYF
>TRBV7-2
CASTDRDQPQHF
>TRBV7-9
CASSLSVNTGELFF
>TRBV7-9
CASSWEGPYNEQFF
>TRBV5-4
CASSFDGADQPQHF
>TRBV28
CASSFPLKGPNTEAFF
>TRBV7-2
CASLPDYRTSGSYNEQFF
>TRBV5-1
CASLEGPQETQYF
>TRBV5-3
CASSSARNYTF
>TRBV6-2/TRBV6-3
CASSLGGARQPQHF
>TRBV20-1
CSARREGGYTF
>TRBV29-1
CSVAGLVGNEQFF
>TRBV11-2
CASSLWQTGSGETQYF